This T cell receptor (beta chain) was observed in a study of T cells in Graves' hyperthyroidism and ophthalmopathy. This clonotype was seen ten or more times. Deletions cut 6 bases from V and 4 bases from J, with 12 bases between. This CDR3 comprises 13 residues. Regions amplified from RNA transcripts were the TCR beta CDR3 regions. The study used the HTBI primer set for a first-round RT-PCR of the TCR CDR3. TCRdb itself ran the multiplex PCR reads through MiXCR, one entry per CDR3 protein. The repertoire has 500,000 to 650,000 distinct CDR3 sequences, 20% of them found once; the top ten carry 47%. This rearrangement joins TRBV12-3 or TRBV12-4 to TRBJ2-5, with D perhaps TRBD2 (6 bases). This receptor was identified in a man aged 35-49 years with Graves' ophthalmopathy. Sequencing input: blood. The CDR3 loop is CASSPSVGETQYF. As DNA, the CDR3 is TGTGCCAGCAGCCCTAGCGTAGGAGAGACCCAGTACTTC.